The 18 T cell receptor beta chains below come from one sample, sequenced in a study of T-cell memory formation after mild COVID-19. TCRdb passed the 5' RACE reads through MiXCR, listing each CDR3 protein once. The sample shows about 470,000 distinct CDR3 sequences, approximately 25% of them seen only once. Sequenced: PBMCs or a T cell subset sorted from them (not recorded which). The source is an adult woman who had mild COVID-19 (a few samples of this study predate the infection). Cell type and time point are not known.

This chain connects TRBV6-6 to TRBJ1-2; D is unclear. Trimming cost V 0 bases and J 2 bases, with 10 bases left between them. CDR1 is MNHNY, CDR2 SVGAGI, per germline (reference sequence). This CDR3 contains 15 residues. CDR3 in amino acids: CASSYSAAGNYGYTF. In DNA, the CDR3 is TGTGCCAGCAGTTACTCGGCGGCAGGAAACTATGGCTACACCTTC.

CDR3: CASTPRLAGGPQQFF. The CDR3 nucleotides read TGTGCCAGCACCCCAAGACTAGCGGGGGGGCCCCAGCAGTTCTTC. This chain connects TRBV6-5 to TRBJ2-1; 14 bases fit TRBD2. The germline V gene has CDR1 MNHEY and CDR2 SVGAGI. This CDR3 has 15 residues. The ends lost 7 bases at V and 11 bases at J; junction bases unmatched: 10.

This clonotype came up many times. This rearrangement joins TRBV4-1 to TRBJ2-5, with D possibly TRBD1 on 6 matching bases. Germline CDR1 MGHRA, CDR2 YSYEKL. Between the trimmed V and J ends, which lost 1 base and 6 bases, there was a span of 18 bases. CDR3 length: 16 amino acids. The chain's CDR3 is CASSQAPAGQGKTQYF. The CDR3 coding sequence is TGCGCCAGCAGCCAAGCCCCCGCTGGTCAGGGGAAGACCCAGTACTTC.

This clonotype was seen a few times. The CDR3 loop reads CASRQDPSTDTQYF. The CDR3 DNA is TGTGCCAGCCGACAGGACCCTAGCACAGATACGCAGTATTTT. V and J are TRBV7-2 and TRBJ2-3, with D tentatively TRBD1 (6 bases). V dropped 8 bases and J dropped 0 bases, with 12 bases sitting between them. The CDR3 is 14 amino acids. Germline values: CDR1 SGHTA, CDR2 FQGNSA.

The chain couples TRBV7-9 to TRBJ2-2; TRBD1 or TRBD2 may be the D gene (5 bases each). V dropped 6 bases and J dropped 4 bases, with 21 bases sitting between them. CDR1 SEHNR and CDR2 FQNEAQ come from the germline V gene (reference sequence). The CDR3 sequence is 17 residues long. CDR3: CASRSPSGTEGTGELFF. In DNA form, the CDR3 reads TGTGCCAGCAGATCACCTTCCGGGACGGAAGGCACCGGGGAGCTGTTTTTT.

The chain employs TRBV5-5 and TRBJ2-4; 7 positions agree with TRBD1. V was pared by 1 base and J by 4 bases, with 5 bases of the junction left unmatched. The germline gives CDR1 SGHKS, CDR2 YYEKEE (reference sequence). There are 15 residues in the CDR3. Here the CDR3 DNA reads TGTGCCAGCAGCTTGCCCGAGACAGGGAAAAACATTCAGTACTTC. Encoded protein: CASSLPETGKNIQYF.

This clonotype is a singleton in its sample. This CDR3 is CASSLGHADTEAFF. The CDR3, as DNA: TGCGCCAGCAGCTTGGGACACGCGGACACTGAAGCTTTCTTT. This chain joins TRBV5-1 and TRBJ1-1; no reliable D call. Trimming took 0 bases from V and 3 from J, leaving 9 bases between them. Looked up from germline, CDR1 is SGHRS and CDR2 is YFSETQ. This CDR3 has 14 residues.

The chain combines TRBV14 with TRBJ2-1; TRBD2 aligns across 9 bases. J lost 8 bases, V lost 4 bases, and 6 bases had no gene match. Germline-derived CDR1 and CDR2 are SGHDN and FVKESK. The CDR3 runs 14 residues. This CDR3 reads CASSLLAGVYEQFF. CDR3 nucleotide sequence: TGTGCCAGCAGCCTCTTAGCGGGAGTTTATGAGCAGTTCTTC.

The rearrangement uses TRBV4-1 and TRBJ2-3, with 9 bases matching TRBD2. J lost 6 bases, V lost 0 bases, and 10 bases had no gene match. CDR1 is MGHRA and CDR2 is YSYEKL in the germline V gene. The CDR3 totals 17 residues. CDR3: CASSQEGASGIRDTQYF. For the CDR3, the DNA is TGCGCCAGCAGCCAAGAAGGTGCTAGCGGGATTAGGGATACGCAGTATTTT.

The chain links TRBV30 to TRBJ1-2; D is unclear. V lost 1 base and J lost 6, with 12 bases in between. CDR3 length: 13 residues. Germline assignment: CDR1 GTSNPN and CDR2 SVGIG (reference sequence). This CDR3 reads CAWSGQFWDGYTF. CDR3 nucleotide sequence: TGTGCCTGGAGTGGGCAGTTTTGGGATGGCTACACCTTC.

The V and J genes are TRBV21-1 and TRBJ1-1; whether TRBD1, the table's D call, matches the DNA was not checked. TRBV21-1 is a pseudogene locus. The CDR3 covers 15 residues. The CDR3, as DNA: TGTGCCAGCAGCAAAGAAAGACAGGGGAACACTGAAGCTTTCTTT. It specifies CASSKERQGNTEAFF.

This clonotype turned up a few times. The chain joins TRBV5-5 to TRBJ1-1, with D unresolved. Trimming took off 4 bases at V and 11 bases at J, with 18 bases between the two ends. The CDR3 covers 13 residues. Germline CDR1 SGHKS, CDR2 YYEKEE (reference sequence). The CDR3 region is CASSPSAGLYAFF. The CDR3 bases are TGTGCCAGCAGCCCCAGCGCAGGCTTGTACGCTTTCTTT. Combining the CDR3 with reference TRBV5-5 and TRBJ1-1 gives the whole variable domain DAGVTQSPTHLIKTRGQQVTLRCSPISGHKSVSWYQQVLGQGPQFIFQYYEKEERGRGNFPDRFSARQFPNYSSELNVNALLLGDSALYLCASSPSAGLYAFFGQGTRLTVV.

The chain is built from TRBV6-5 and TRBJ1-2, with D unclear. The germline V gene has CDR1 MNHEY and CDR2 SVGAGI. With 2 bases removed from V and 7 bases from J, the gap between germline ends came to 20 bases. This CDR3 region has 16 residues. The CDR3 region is CASSYDRIPPERGYTF. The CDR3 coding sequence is TGTGCCAGCAGTTACGATCGAATACCGCCTGAGCGTGGCTACACCTTC.

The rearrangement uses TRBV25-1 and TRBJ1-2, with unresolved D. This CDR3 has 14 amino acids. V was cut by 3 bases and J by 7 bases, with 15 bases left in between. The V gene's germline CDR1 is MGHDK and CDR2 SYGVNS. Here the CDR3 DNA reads TGTGCCAGCAGTGATCCCCTGCCAGGAGGTGGCTACACCTTC. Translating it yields CASSDPLPGGGYTF.

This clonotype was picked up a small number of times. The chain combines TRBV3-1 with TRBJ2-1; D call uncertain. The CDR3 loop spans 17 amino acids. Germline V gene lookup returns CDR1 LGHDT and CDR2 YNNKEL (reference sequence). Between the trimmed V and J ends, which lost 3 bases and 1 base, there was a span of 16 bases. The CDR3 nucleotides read TGTGCCAGCAGCCAGGGCCGAGACACCGCTTCCTACAATGAGCAGTTCTTC. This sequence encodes CASSQGRDTASYNEQFF.

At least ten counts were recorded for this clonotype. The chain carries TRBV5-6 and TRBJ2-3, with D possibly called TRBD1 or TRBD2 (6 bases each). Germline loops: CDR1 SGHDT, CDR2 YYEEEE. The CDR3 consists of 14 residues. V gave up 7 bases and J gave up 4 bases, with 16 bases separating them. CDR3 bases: TGTGCCAGCGGACCGGACGGGGGCCCAGATACGCAGTATTTT. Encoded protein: CASGPDGGPDTQYF.

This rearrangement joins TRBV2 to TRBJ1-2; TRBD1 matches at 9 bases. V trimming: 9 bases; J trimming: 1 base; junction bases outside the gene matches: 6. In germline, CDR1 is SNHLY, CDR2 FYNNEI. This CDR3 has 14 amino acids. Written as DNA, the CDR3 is TGTGCCAGAGAGGGGACAGGGTATAACTATGGCTACACCTTC. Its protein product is CAREGTGYNYGYTF.

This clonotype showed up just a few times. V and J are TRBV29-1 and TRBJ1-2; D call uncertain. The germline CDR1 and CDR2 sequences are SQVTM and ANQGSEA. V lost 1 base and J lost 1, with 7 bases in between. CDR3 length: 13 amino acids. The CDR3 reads CSVEGGHNYGYTF. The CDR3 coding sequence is TGCAGCGTTGAAGGAGGGCATAACTATGGCTACACCTTC.